This T cell receptor beta chain derives from a study of TIL therapy for anti-PD-1-resistant metastatic lung cancer. Study overall: Most patients had lung adenocarcinoma.

The immunoSEQ assay was v3. Libraries were sequenced to 2 million to 2.5 million read pairs (survey) or 5-6 million (deep). Profiling relied on immunoSEQ multiplex PCR, and the TCRdb table lists in-frame clones only, not all of them. The sample carries more than 9,500 clones, about three fifths recorded once. In regard to this clone: No antigen is known for it.

The study, taken as a whole, reports: TIL cultures after expansion showed higher clonality and lower diversity than baseline tumor (median about 6% vs 30%).

The time point was: pre-treatment sample, taken before nivolumab and TIL therapy. Pleural nodules or supraclavicular lymph nodes made up most of the excised metastases sampled. This CDR3 spans 13 amino acids. The ends were cut back, 4 bases at V and 1 base at J, with 8 bases in the middle. Germline-derived CDR1 and CDR2 are SGDLS and YYNGEE. The specimen comprised tumor tissue, sampled at baseline. This clonotype was obtained from a person between 30 and 80 years old with non-small cell lung cancer. V and J are TRBV9 and TRBJ1-1; D remains ambiguous. The CDR3 nucleotides read TGTGCCAGCAGCCCGACTCCGAACACTGAAGCTTTCTTT. This translates into CASSPTPNTEAFF.